This T cell receptor beta chain was identified in a study of pediatric ulcerative colitis. The study's findings and limits: In rectum, acute severe colitis had expanded clones and less diversity.

Sequencing depth was up to 500,000 reads per sample. This table comes from immunoSEQ multiplex PCR, and its TCRdb copy is limited to in-frame clones, with some not included. The data show over 45,000 clones, 60% to 85% seen once. Remarks on this clone: Its target is unknown.

The CDR3 loop spans 18 amino acids. The J segment lost 0 bases and the V segment lost 3 bases, leaving 7 bases of the junction unmatched. From germline, CDR1 is MGHRA and CDR2 YSYEKL. Rectal tissue came from one to two pinch biopsies taken at colonoscopy. The origin of this receptor is a girl aged 5-17 years with moderate ulcerative colitis. The chain carries TRBV4-1 and TRBJ1-3, with 11 bases identical to TRBD1. The sequenced sample was gut tissue. This CDR3 is CASSHPWDRGDSGNTIYF. DNA for the CDR3: TGCGCCAGCAGCCACCCCTGGGACAGGGGGGACTCTGGAAACACCATATATTTT.